This T cell receptor (beta chain) was sequenced during a study of PD-1 blockade in classical Hodgkin lymphoma. Overall study findings and caveats: Baseline diversity in complete responders resembled that of newly diagnosed patients.

The assay was immunoSEQ multiplex PCR, and TCRdb's table has in-frame clones only and misses some. The data hold 40,000 or so clones, with around 78% observed a single time. Concerning this clone itself: No antigen is known for it.

Every patient relapsed after autologous stem cell transplantation, and brentuximab vedotin exposure varied. CDR1 and CDR2 from the germline V gene are LGHNA and YSLEER. This CDR3 is built from 17 residues. The germline V and J ends were trimmed by 1 base and 3 bases, with 13 bases remaining between them. This chain joins TRBV4-3 and TRBJ2-6; the D call may be TRBD1 or TRBD2 (5 bases each). This specimen consisted of peripheral blood mononuclear cells (PBMCs), obtained at baseline. The origin of this receptor is a human donor with classical Hodgkin lymphoma. CDR3 sequence reads: CASSQVGTDGGANVLTF. CDR3 DNA: TGCGCCAGCAGCCAAGTTGGGACGGATGGTGGGGCCAACGTCCTGACTTTC.